The text below deals with one T cell receptor (beta chain). Other DNA sequences of this sample code for an identical CDR3. The data derive from a study of T cell changes during pregnancy in multiple sclerosis. The method was immunoSEQ multiplex PCR; TCRdb's version includes in-frame clones alone and lacks a portion of them. In the table there are some 68,000 clones, about nine tenths of which are singletons. Germline values: CDR1 SGHTA, CDR2 FQGNSA. The CDR3 sequence is 12 residues long. V lost 5 bases, J lost 2 bases, and 5 bases lay in between. The receptor comes from a female donor with multiple sclerosis, enrolled in a pregnancy study. The rearrangement uses TRBV7-2 and TRBJ2-3, with D uncertain. The specimen was peripheral blood, collected in the second trimester of pregnancy. Written as DNA, the CDR3 is TGTGCCAGCAGCCCTTACACAGATACGCAGTATTTT. This sequence encodes CASSPYTDTQYF.